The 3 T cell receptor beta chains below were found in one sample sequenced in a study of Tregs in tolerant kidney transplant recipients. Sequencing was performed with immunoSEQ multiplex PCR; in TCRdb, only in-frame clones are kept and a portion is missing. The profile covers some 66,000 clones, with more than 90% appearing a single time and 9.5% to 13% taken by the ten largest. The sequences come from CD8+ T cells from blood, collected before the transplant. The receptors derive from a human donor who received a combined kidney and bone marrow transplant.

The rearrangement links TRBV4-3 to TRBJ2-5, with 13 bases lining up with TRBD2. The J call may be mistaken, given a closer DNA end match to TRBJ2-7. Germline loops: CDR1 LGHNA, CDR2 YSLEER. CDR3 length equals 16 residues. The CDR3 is CASSQTGLAGVDEQYF. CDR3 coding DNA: TGCGCCAGCAGCCAAACAGGACTAGCGGGAGTCGACGAGCAGTACTTC.

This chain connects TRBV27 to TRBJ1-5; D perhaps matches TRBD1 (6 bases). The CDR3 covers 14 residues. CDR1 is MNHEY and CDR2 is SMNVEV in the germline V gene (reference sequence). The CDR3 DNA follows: TGTGCAGTGGGGTTGTGGCAGGGGTATCAGCCCCAGCATTTT. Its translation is CAVGLWQGYQPQHF.

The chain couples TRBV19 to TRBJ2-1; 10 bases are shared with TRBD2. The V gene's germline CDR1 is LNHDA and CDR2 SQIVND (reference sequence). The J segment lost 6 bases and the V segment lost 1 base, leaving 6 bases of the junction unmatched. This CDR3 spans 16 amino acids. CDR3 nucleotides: TGTGCCAGTAGTATAGGGAGCGGGAGGGCCGTCAATGAGCAGTTCTTC. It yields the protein CASSIGSGRAVNEQFF. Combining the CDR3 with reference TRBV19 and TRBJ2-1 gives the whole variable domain DGGITQSPKYLFRKEGQNVTLSCEQNLNHDAMYWYRQDPGQGLRLIYYSQIVNDFQKGDIAEGYSVSREKKESFPLTVTSAQKNPTAFYLCASSIGSGRAVNEQFFGPGTRLTVL.